Presented here are 5 T cell receptor beta chains from one specimen sequenced in a study of blood T cell repertoires in COVID-19. Libraries were prepared by immunoSEQ multiplex PCR; TCRdb keeps only in-frame clonotypes and omits some of them. The data hold more than 350,000 clones, with around nine tenths observed a single time. The sample consisted of PBMCs or T cells enriched from blood (not recorded which). The receptors shown here come from a young woman who had been exposed to COVID-19.

CDR3 in amino acids: CASSIGQANTGELFF. CDR3 coding DNA: TGTGCCAGCAGCATAGGACAGGCGAACACCGGGGAGCTGTTTTTT. This rearrangement joins TRBV5-5 to TRBJ2-2; 7 bases match TRBD1. The length of the CDR3 is 15 residues. V was pared by 4 bases and J by 0 bases, with 3 bases of the junction left unmatched. Germline CDR1 is SGHKS and CDR2 is YYEKEE (reference sequence).

This chain joins TRBV28 and TRBJ1-2; weak D call: TRBD1 (5 bases). This CDR3 region has 16 residues. Germline CDR1 MDHEN, CDR2 SYDVKM. The V and J ends lost 1 base and 4 bases respectively, with 16 bases between them. CDR3 region: CASSLSRQDSPYGYTF. The CDR3 bases are TGTGCCAGCAGTTTATCTCGACAAGACAGCCCCTATGGCTACACCTTC.

The V gene is TRBV28, the J gene TRBJ1-5; 7 positions agree with TRBD1. The ends lost 5 bases at V and 2 bases at J; junction bases unmatched: 6. This CDR3 comprises 15 residues. Germline V CDR1 and CDR2: MDHEN, SYDVKM. Here the CDR3 reads CASSPRGRGNQPQHF. CDR3 in DNA: TGTGCCAGCAGTCCTAGGGGGCGAGGCAATCAGCCCCAGCATTTT. Supplemented by reference TRBV28 and TRBJ1-5, the full variable domain reads DVKVTQSSRYLVKRTGEKVFLECVQDMDHENMFWYRQDPGLGLRLIYFSYDVKMKEKGDIPEGYSVSREKKERFSLILESASTNQTSMYLCASSPRGRGNQPQHFGDGTRLSIL.

This clone was counted once. The rearrangement links TRBV5-4 to TRBJ2-5; tentative D call: TRBD1 (5 bases). The CDR3 consists of 18 residues. V lost 2 bases and J lost 2, with 22 bases in between. Germline-derived CDR1 and CDR2 are SGHNT and YYREEE (reference sequence). This CDR3 is CASSFRAGIRARQETQYF. In DNA form, the CDR3 reads TGTGCCAGCAGCTTCAGGGCAGGGATCCGTGCACGTCAAGAGACCCAGTACTTC.

The chain has TRBV28 and TRBJ1-2; D may be TRBD1 (6 bases). V was clipped by 3 bases and J by 3 bases, with 20 bases between them. The CDR3 runs to 17 residues. The germline V gene encodes CDR1 MDHEN and CDR2 SYDVKM. CDR3 protein: CASSFQATGTPYYGYTF. In DNA, the CDR3 is TGTGCCAGCAGTTTCCAAGCCACCGGGACACCTTACTATGGCTACACCTTC.